This entry describes one TCR beta chain. Its antigen target is currently unknown. Base qualities are not at hand, and no much larger clone is one base apart. The data stem from a study of shared clonotypes between healthy human individuals (dated by TCRdb to 2018 to 2020). Looking at the study overall: The cohort comprised two women and a few men aged 18 to 49 years. To increase sequencing depth and limit assay-specific biases, TCR repertoire library preparation and sequencing were carried out by different laboratories using diverse techniques. Per donor, three plates each were used for CD4 naive and CD4 memory, two for CD8 naive, and one for CD8 memory. The study deeply sequenced blood TCR repertoires of roughly five healthy adults to estimate repertoire size and the extent of clonotype sharing between individuals. Leukapheresis yielded between about 0.94 and 10 billion PBMCs per donor. What the work shows at the level of the full study, not this receptor alone: The genetic and exposure-history diversity represented was limited by the small number of donors. Estimated clonotype richness was generally larger for naive than for memory subsets. Sampling was restricted to blood, and TCR repertoires in tissue are likely to differ from TCR repertoires in blood. Pairwise subsampling led to the expectation that sequencing depth would affect the degree of clonotype sharing among donors. Even with the large sequencing depth, rarefaction of the sorted-subset datasets indicated that sequencing was incomplete. Clonotypes shared by all four sorted-subset donors showed higher generation probabilities than non-shared clonotypes. Roughly 5.2% of naive CD4, around 3.5% of naive CD8, around 2.3% of memory CD4, and less than 0.45% of memory CD8 clonotypes were shared across several donors.

V is pared back by 10 bases and J by 9 bases, with 22 bases lying between the germline termini. The germline V gene sets CDR1 to SNHLY and CDR2 to FYNNEI. The CDR3 numbers 14 residues from cysteine through phenylalanine. Of the read, only the CDR3 DNA is kept; its 42 bases are in frame from base 1. Using the deep immunoSEQ assay, TCR CDR3 regions were amplified from genomic DNA by multiplex PCR. Extracted genomic DNA from each cell subset was spread evenly across all wells of several immunoSEQ 96-well plates, with each plate serving as a replicate. For sorted subsets, each replicate PCR was loaded with roughly 190 ng genomic DNA, equivalent to some 31,000 T cell genomes. Purified libraries were measured with a Qubit 3.0 fluorometer, size-checked on a Bioanalyzer 2100, and measured again with the KAPA Library Quantification kit. Every immunoSEQ 96-well plate was sequenced on a dedicated single-read 150-cycle Illumina NextSeq 550 flow cell. The original pipeline was this. Because the immunoSEQ output held only junctional sequences and lacked quality scores, the filtering could not match the filtering applied to full-length reads. Sequences were annotated with PyIR, a Python wrapper for IgBLAST v1.9, using IMGT germline references to assign V/J genes and CDR3. Any read was removed if the V/J assignment was weak (E-value above 1e-6), the CDR3 was missing, or the read contained stop codons, out-of-frame junctions, or ambiguous translated residues. A V3J clonotype was defined by an identical inferred V gene, J gene, and CDR3 amino acid sequence. Percentage overlap between repertoires was calculated by dividing the number of shared unique clonotypes by the size of the smaller repertoire. Three approaches were used to assess repertoire richness: RTK rarefaction, the Chao1 estimator, and Recon v2.1 estimates of unobserved clonotypes. Generation probabilities were computed with OLGA for all TCRbeta clonotypes obtained by the gDNA method from a few donors. As stored in TCRdb, this immuneACCESS dataset retains in-frame rearrangements with V and J assigned. A fraction of the clones does not appear; measured against another copy, unresolved V genes explain less than half of the discrepancy, and the remainder lacks a known reason. D and trimming were read from the DNA, whereas the V and J calls and clone size are those reported in that table. The sample records 2 million to 2.5 million clones, less than 95% of which are singletons. The ten largest clonotypes hold 0.37% of the sample.

The donors were healthy, HIV-negative adults with no recently reported acute infections or vaccinations. Every donor was a Caucasian adult living in Nashville, Tennessee, USA. Magnetic negative selection was used to enrich CD4+ T cells, after which naive cells were positively selected on CD45RA and the negative fraction became the memory subset. Blood was collected by leukapheresis, and PBMCs were isolated by Ficoll-Histopaque density gradient centrifugation and then cryopreserved in liquid nitrogen vapor phase. Purity and quantity of every magnetically sorted T cell population were checked by analytical flow cytometry. Genomic DNA was isolated from each sorted fraction and quantified by UV absorbance on a Nanodrop 2000c.

The specimen sequenced was naive CD4+ T cells from PBMCs. Taken with the paper, the label for cell subset or site translates to: CD45RA+ positively selected. This TCR came from a man between 18 and 29 years old in good health. Some clones in this sample may be carry-over from other donors' samples. The rearranged chain carries TRBV2 and TRBJ2-1, with a weak D call of TRBD2 (7 bases match). The nucleotides are TGTGCCACCCATCGGACTAGGGAGGGGGTTGAGCAGTTCTTC. Translated, this is CATHRTREGVEQFF.